These 27 T cell receptor beta chains were sequenced from one sample in a study of shared clonotypes between healthy human individuals (TCRdb year 2020). Receptor amplification or capture employed the immunoSEQ multiplex PCR assay. Sourced from immuneACCESS, this table was stored by TCRdb with only in-frame sequences that have V and J called. A share of the clones is absent; for the studies checked, an unresolved V gene accounts for under half, and the remainder has no known explanation. The sample records more than 1.2 million clones, approximately 98.5% of which are singletons. The top ten clonotypes cover about 0.34% of the sample. Sequenced sample: naive CD4+ T cells sorted from blood. The cell subset or site label for this specimen denotes: CD45RA+ positively selected. The receptors derive from a man aged 25-45 years in good health.

The rearrangement joins TRBV7-9 to TRBJ2-1; 9 nucleotides align to TRBD1. V lost 5 bases, J lost 4 bases, and 6 bases stayed unmatched. Germline V gene data show CDR1 as SEHNR and CDR2 as FQNEAQ (reference sequence). This CDR3 has 15 amino acids. The CDR3 DNA follows: TGTGCCAGCAGCGTACGGGACAGGGTTTACAATGAGCAGTTCTTC. Translation gives CASSVRDRVYNEQFF.

The chain combines TRBV7-3 with TRBJ1-1; 7 bases align to TRBD1. V trimming: 2 bases; J trimming: 1 base; junction bases outside the gene matches: 4. The CDR3 has 15 amino acids. The V gene's germline CDR1 is SGHTA and CDR2 FQGTGA. This CDR3 is CASSLEAGGNTEAFF. In nucleotides, the CDR3 is TGTGCCAGCAGCTTAGAGGCAGGGGGGAACACTGAAGCTTTCTTT.

The rearrangement links TRBV28 to TRBJ2-7; 7 bases fit TRBD1. J was trimmed by 2 bases and V by 6 bases; bases with no gene match: 7. CDR3 length equals 14 residues. CDR1 is MDHEN, CDR2 SYDVKM, per germline. CDR3 region: CASRGQELAYEQYF. Here the CDR3 DNA reads TGTGCCAGCAGAGGACAGGAATTGGCCTACGAGCAGTACTTC.

The V gene is TRBV5-1, the J gene TRBJ1-2; 8 bases line up with TRBD1. J lost 6 bases, V lost 4 bases, and 8 bases had no gene match. The CDR3 runs to 14 residues. The germline gives CDR1 SGHRS, CDR2 YFSETQ. CDR3 sequence (DNA): TGCGCCAGCAGCCCGACAGGGGCGGGAAATGGCTACACCTTC. This translates into CASSPTGAGNGYTF.

The V gene is TRBV11-2, the J gene TRBJ2-1, with TRBD2 matching over 10 bases. The CDR3 runs to 15 residues. Germline trimming cut 7 bases from V and 5 bases from J; bases unmatched to any gene: 8. Per germline, CDR1 SGHAT and CDR2 FQNNGV. CDR3 in amino acids: CASTAGTSANNEQFF. Here the CDR3 DNA reads TGTGCCAGCACCGCCGGGACTAGCGCTAACAATGAGCAGTTCTTC.

The chain has TRBV25-1 and TRBJ1-5; D is perhaps TRBD1 (6 bases). The V gene's germline CDR1 is MGHDK and CDR2 SYGVNS. CDR3 size: 14 residues. V was cut by 6 bases and J by 7 bases, with 16 bases left in between. CDR3 coding DNA: TGTGCCAGCAGCCTGGGGGGGGCAGGGCAGCCCCAGCATTTT. Translating it yields CASSLGGAGQPQHF.

The CDR3 DNA is TGCGCCAGCAGCTTGGTTGTGACAAAAACTGAAGCTTTCTTT. Its translation: CASSLVVTKTEAFF. The chain recombines TRBV5-1 with TRBJ1-1, with D uncertain. Germline V gives CDR1 SGHRS, CDR2 YFSETQ. The germline V and J ends were trimmed by 0 bases and 5 bases, with 11 bases remaining between them. CDR3 length: 14 residues. Filled out from reference TRBV5-1 and TRBJ1-1, the complete variable domain reads KAGVTQTPRYLIKTRGQQVTLSCSPISGHRSVSWYQQTPGQGLQFLFEYFSETQRNKGNFPGRFSGRQFSNSRSEMNVSTLELGDSALYLCASSLVVTKTEAFFGQGTRLTVV.

V is TRBV21-1 and J is TRBJ2-1. TRBV21-1 is noted as a pseudogene. CDR3 size: 16 residues. The CDR3, as DNA: TGTGCCAGCAGCAATCTTCTGGGCGGAGTAAGGCCAGGGCAGTTCTTC. Protein sequence: CASSNLLGGVRPGQFF.

The chain couples TRBV6-8 to TRBJ2-1, with a tentative D call TRBD1 (7 bases). This CDR3 is 11 amino acids long. CDR1 is MNHGY and CDR2 is SAAAGT in the germline V gene. In DNA form, the CDR3 reads TGTACGGCAGGGGGGTTCAATGAGCAGTTCTTC. Translating it yields CTAGGFNEQFF.

The chain uses TRBV6-5 and TRBJ2-1, with 7 bases identical to TRBD1. The germline V gene encodes CDR1 MNHEY and CDR2 SVGAGI. V shed 7 bases and J 0 bases; nucleotides not matched to a gene: 3. This CDR3 region has 14 residues. The DNA of the CDR3 is TGTGCCAGCACCAACAGGGGCTCCTACAATGAGCAGTTCTTC. Residues: CASTNRGSYNEQFF.

The CDR3 loop reads CASSRATSRGTDTQYF. CDR3 in DNA: TGCGCCAGCAGCCGAGCGACTAGCCGGGGCACAGATACGCAGTATTTT. The genes are TRBV5-1 and TRBJ2-3, with TRBD2 matching over 7 bases. The CDR3 covers 16 residues. V lost 4 bases, J lost 1 base, and 9 bases stayed unmatched. Germline CDR1 is SGHRS and CDR2 is YFSETQ.

The chain carries TRBV2 and TRBJ2-5; D is uncertain. CDR3 length equals 14 residues. The V and J ends lost 4 bases and 0 bases respectively, with 9 bases between them. Per the germline V gene, CDR1 is SNHLY and CDR2 is FYNNEI. CDR3 in DNA: TGTGCCAGCAGTGCGCGACGGAACCAAGAGACCCAGTACTTC. The encoded protein is CASSARRNQETQYF.

This clone was detected once. The chain has TRBV9 and TRBJ2-1, with D maybe TRBD2 (6 bases). CDR1 and CDR2 (germline): SGDLS, YYNGEE. V was shortened by 4 bases and J by 7 bases, with 18 bases between the two germline ends. The CDR3 spans 15 residues. The CDR3 is CASSPGGAWGNEQFF. The DNA for the CDR3 is TGTGCCAGCAGCCCCGGAGGGGCGTGGGGAAATGAGCAGTTCTTC.

The chain links TRBV25-1 to TRBJ2-5; D unresolved. V was pared by 2 bases and J by 2 bases, with 12 bases between. Germline assignment: CDR1 MGHDK and CDR2 SYGVNS. The CDR3 covers 15 residues. The DNA of the CDR3 is TGTGCCAGCAGTGAAATTGGCATACTACAAGAGACCCAGTACTTC. Its protein is CASSEIGILQETQYF.

The gene calls are TRBV6-1 and TRBJ2-7, with TRBD2 identical over 9 bases. Germline V gene sequence: CDR1 MNHNS, CDR2 SASEGT. V shed 4 bases, J shed 0 bases, and the junction held 4 bases outside the gene matches. The CDR3 length is 15 residues. CDR3 nucleotide sequence: TGTGCCAGCAGTGGGTTTAGCGGGAGCTCCTACGAGCAGTACTTC. Residues: CASSGFSGSSYEQYF.

This chain joins TRBV19 and TRBJ2-7, with 13 bases matching TRBD2. Germline V gives CDR1 LNHDA, CDR2 SQIVND (reference sequence). The CDR3 totals 16 residues. The V segment lost 2 bases and the J segment 5 bases; nucleotides outside the gene matches: 6. In nucleotides, the CDR3 is TGTGCCAGTAGTATACCACTAGCGGGAGGGCAGGACGAGCAGTACTTC. As protein: CASSIPLAGGQDEQYF.

The chain has TRBV29-1 and TRBJ2-7; D possibly corresponds to TRBD1 (6 bases). Germline CDR1 reads SQVTM; CDR2 reads ANQGSEA. CDR3 length equals 16 residues. The V end was cut by 6 bases, the J end by 0 bases, with 21 bases between. CDR3 coding DNA: TGCAGCGTCGGCGGCCTGACAGGCCACAGCTCCTACGAGCAGTACTTC. As protein: CSVGGLTGHSSYEQYF.

This chain uses TRBV6-1 with TRBJ2-1; TRBD2 matches at 13 bases. Germline loops: CDR1 MNHNS, CDR2 SASEGT. V lost 4 bases, J lost 9 bases, and 6 bases stayed unmatched. This CDR3 comprises 15 residues. The chain's CDR3 is CASSVGLAGVGEQFF. CDR3 DNA: TGTGCCAGCAGTGTTGGACTAGCGGGAGTTGGTGAGCAGTTCTTC.

The genes are TRBV19 and TRBJ1-5; 9 positions agree with TRBD1. V was pared by 6 bases and J by 1 base, with 4 bases of the junction left unmatched. CDR1 and CDR2 (germline): LNHDA, SQIVND (reference sequence). The CDR3 is 15 residues long. The CDR3 here is CASSLQGASNQPQHF. The CDR3 bases are TGTGCCAGTAGCCTACAGGGGGCGAGCAATCAGCCCCAGCATTTT.

The chain has TRBV6-4 and TRBJ2-7, with TRBD1 matching 9 bases. J lost 5 bases, V lost 0 bases, and 8 bases had no gene match. Germline V lookup: CDR1 MRHNA, CDR2 SNTAGT. This CDR3 has 16 residues. The CDR3, as DNA: TGTGCCAGCAGTGACTCGTACAGGGGGCGCGAACACGAGCAGTACTTC. It is translated as CASSDSYRGREHEQYF.

This chain connects TRBV7-8 to TRBJ2-1; TRBD1 aligns across 10 bases. Germline V lookup: CDR1 SGHVS, CDR2 FQNEAQ. The length of the CDR3 is 16 residues. V was clipped by 4 bases and J by 5 bases; unmatched bases: 8. For the CDR3, the DNA is TGTGCCAGCAGCTCTAGGACAGGGGGTAGGCACAATGAGCAGTTCTTC. Translation gives CASSSRTGGRHNEQFF.

As to this clone: Additional DNA sequences in this sample encode the identical CDR3. This chain joins TRBV28 and TRBJ2-1; tentative D call: TRBD2 (6 bases). Between the trimmed V and J ends, which lost 5 bases and 0 bases, there was a span of 11 bases. Germline loops: CDR1 MDHEN, CDR2 SYDVKM. The CDR3 sequence is 15 residues long. In DNA form, the CDR3 reads TGTGCCAGCAGTCCGTCCGGGAGCTCCTACAATGAGCAGTTCTTC. Protein: CASSPSGSSYNEQFF.

This sequence joins TRBV11-2 and TRBJ2-2, with 15 bases fitting TRBD2. Germline CDR1 is SGHAT and CDR2 is FQNNGV. The length of the CDR3 is 17 residues. Unmatched junction bases numbered 8, after V lost 5 bases and J lost 7 bases. The CDR3 sequence is CASSLRTSGRADGELFF. The CDR3 DNA reads TGTGCCAGCAGCCTCCGGACTAGCGGGAGGGCCGACGGGGAGCTGTTTTTT.

The V and J genes are TRBV30 and TRBJ2-7; possibly TRBD1 for D (6 bases). V was shortened by 0 bases and J by 8 bases, with 17 bases between the two germline ends. Germline V gene sequence: CDR1 GTSNPN, CDR2 SVGIG (reference sequence). The CDR3 extends over 14 amino acids. The CDR3 is CAWSVMGQRIKQYF. The CDR3 coding sequence is TGTGCCTGGAGTGTAATGGGACAACGTATCAAGCAGTACTTC. Full variable domain (outside the CDR3, taken from reference TRBV30 and TRBJ2-7): SQTIHQWPATLVQPVGSPLSLECTVEGTSNPNLYWYRQAAGRGLQLLFYSVGIGQISSEVPQNLSASRPQDRQFILSSKKLLLSDSGFYLCAWSVMGQRIKQYFGPGTRLTVT.

Only one count was recorded for this clone. The chain links TRBV27 to TRBJ2-3; TRBD2 agrees at 12 bases. CDR1 MNHEY and CDR2 SMNVEV come from the germline V gene (reference sequence). V dropped 3 bases and J dropped 3; count of bases not matched to a gene: 4. The CDR3 length is 16 residues. The CDR3 protein is CASSFLAGGLTDTQYF. The CDR3 coding sequence is TGTGCCAGCAGTTTCCTAGCGGGAGGGTTGACAGATACGCAGTATTTT.

The chain joins TRBV14 to TRBJ2-1, with D uncertain. The CDR3 sequence is 12 residues long. Germline V gene lookup returns CDR1 SGHDN and CDR2 FVKESK. Trimming removed 4 bases from V and 4 bases from J, with 5 bases in between. The CDR3, as DNA: TGTGCCAGCAGCCCTTATTACAATGAGCAGTTCTTC. Its protein is CASSPYYNEQFF.

The chain joins TRBV28 to TRBJ1-2; the D is unclear. The germline V gene has CDR1 MDHEN and CDR2 SYDVKM. This CDR3 has 14 amino acids. The V end was cut by 4 bases, the J end by 0 bases, with 9 bases between. The CDR3 nucleotides read TGTGCCAGCAGTTCGGGGTATTCTAACTATGGCTACACCTTC. Translating gives CASSSGYSNYGYTF.